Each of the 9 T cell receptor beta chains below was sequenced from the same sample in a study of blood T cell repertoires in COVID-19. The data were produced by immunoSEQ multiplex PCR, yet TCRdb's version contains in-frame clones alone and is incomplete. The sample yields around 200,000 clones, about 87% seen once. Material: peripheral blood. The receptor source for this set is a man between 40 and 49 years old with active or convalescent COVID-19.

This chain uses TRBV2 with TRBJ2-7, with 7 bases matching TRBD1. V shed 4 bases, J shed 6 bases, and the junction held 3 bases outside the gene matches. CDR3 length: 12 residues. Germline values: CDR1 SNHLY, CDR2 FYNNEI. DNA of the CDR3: TGTGCCAGCAGTGGGACAGGAGGCGAGCAGTACTTC. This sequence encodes CASSGTGGEQYF.

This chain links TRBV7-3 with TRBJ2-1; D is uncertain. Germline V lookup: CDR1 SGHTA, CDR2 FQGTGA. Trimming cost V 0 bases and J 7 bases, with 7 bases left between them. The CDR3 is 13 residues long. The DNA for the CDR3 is TGTGCCAGCAGCTTAACGTCAGAAAATGAGCAGTTCTTC. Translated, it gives CASSLTSENEQFF.

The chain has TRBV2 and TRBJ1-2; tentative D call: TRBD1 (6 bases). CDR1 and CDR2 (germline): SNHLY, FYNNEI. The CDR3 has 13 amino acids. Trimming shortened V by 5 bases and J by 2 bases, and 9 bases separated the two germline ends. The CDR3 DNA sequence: TGTGCCAGCAGTAGAACAGGGAACTATGGCTACACCTTC. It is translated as CASSRTGNYGYTF.

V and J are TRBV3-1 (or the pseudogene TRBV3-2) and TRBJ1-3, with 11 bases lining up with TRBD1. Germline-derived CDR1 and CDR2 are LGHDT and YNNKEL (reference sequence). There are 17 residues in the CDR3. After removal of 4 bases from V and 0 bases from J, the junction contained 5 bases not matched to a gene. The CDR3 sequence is CASSPGQGVPSGNTIYF. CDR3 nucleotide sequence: TGTGCCAGCAGCCCGGGACAGGGGGTCCCCTCTGGAAACACCATATATTTT.

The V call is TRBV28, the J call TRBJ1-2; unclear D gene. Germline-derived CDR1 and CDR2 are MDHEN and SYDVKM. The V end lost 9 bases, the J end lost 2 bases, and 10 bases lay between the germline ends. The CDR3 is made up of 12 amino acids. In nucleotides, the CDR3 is TGTGCCAGTCTCAGTCCGAACTATGGCTACACCTTC. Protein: CASLSPNYGYTF.

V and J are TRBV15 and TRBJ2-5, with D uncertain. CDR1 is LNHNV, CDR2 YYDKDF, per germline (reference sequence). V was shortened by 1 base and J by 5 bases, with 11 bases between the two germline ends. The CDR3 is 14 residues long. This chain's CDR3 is CATSRGSSRETQYF. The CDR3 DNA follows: TGTGCCACCAGCAGAGGAAGTAGCCGGGAGACCCAGTACTTC.

The CDR3 is CSTRTSGTYEQYF. The CDR3, as DNA: TGCAGCACCAGGACTAGCGGAACCTACGAGCAGTACTTC. This sequence joins TRBV29-1 and TRBJ2-7; 10 bases fit TRBD2. The germline CDR1 and CDR2 sequences are SQVTM and ANQGSEA. The CDR3 sequence is 13 residues long. The trim removed 8 bases at V and 2 bases at J, leaving 6 bases unmatched.

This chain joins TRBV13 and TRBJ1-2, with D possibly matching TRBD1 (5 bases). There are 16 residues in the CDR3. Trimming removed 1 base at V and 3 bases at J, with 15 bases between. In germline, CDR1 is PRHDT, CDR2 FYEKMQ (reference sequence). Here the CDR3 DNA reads TGTGCCAGCAGCTTAGCCGGGGTTCGGGGGGACTATGGCTACACCTTC. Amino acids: CASSLAGVRGDYGYTF.

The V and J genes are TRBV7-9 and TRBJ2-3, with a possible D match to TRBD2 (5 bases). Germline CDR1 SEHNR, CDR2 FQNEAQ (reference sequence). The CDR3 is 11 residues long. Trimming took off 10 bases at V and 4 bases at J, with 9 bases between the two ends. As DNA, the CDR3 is TGTGCCACCAGGACTGCAGATACGCAGTATTTT. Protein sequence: CATRTADTQYF.